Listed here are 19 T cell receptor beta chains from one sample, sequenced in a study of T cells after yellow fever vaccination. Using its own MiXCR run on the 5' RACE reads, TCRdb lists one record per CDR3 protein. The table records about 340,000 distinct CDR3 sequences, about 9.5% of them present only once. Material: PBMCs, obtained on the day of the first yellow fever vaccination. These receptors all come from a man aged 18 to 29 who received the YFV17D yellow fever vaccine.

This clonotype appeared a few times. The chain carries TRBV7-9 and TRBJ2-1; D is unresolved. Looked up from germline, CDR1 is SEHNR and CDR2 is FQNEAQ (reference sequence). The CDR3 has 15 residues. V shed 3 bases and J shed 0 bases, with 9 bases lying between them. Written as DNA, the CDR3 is TGTGCCAGCAGCTTCTTGGGGAACTCCTACAATGAGCAGTTCTTC. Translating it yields CASSFLGNSYNEQFF.

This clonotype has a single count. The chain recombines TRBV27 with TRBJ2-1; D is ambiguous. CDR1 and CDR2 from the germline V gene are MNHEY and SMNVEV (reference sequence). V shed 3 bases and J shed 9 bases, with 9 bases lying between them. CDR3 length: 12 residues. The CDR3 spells CASSFFRSEQFF. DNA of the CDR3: TGTGCCAGCAGTTTTTTTCGGAGTGAGCAGTTCTTC.

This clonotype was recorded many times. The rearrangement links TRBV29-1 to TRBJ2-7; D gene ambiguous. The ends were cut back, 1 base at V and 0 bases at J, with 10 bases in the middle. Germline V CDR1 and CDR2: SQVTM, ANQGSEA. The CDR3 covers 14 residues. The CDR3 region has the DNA TGCAGCGTTGAAGGGCAATTTAGCTCCTACGAGCAGTACTTC. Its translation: CSVEGQFSSYEQYF.

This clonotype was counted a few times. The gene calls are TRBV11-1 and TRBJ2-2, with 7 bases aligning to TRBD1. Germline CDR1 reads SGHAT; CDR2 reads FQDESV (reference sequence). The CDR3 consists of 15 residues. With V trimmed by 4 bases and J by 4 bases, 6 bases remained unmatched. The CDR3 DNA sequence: TGTGCCAGCAGCTCCCGAGGGGGCCGCACCGGGGAGCTGTTTTTT. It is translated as CASSSRGGRTGELFF.

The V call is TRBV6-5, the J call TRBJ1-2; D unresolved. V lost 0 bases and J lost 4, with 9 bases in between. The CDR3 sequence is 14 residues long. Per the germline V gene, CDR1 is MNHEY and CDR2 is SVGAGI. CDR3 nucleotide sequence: TGTGCCAGCAGTTACTCTATGGGTCCCTATGGCTACACCTTC. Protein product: CASSYSMGPYGYTF.

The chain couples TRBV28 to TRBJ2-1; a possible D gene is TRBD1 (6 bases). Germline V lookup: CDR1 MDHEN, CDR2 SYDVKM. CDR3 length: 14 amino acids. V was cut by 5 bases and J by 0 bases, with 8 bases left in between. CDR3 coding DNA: TGTGCCAGCAGTCGGACAGTCTCCTACAATGAGCAGTTCTTC. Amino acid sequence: CASSRTVSYNEQFF. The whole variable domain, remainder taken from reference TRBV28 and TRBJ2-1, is DVKVTQSSRYLVKRTGEKVFLECVQDMDHENMFWYRQDPGLGLRLIYFSYDVKMKEKGDIPEGYSVSREKKERFSLILESASTNQTSMYLCASSRTVSYNEQFFGPGTRLTVL.

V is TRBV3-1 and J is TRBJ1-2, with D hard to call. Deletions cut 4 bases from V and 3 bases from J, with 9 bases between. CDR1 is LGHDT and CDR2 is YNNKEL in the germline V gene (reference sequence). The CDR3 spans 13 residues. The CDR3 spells CASSRGPDYGYTF. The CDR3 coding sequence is TGTGCCAGCAGCCGAGGGCCGGACTATGGCTACACCTTC.

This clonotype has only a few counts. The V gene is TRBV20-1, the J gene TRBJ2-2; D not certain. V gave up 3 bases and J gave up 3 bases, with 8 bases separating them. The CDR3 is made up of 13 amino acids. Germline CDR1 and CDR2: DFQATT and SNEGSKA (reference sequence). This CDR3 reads CSASLRDTGELFF. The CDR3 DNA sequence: TGCAGTGCTAGTCTCCGGGACACCGGGGAGCTGTTTTTT.

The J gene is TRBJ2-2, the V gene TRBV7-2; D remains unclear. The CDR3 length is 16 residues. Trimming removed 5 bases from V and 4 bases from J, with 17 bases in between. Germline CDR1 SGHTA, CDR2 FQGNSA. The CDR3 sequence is CASSPQLNRLTGELFF. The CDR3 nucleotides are TGTGCCAGCAGCCCCCAGCTAAATCGGCTCACCGGGGAGCTGTTTTTT.

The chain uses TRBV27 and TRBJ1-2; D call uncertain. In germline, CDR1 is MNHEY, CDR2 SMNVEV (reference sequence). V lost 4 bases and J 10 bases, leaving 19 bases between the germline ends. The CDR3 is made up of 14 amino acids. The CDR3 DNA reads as TGTGCCAGCAGTTCAGCTGACATCTATGGTTTCTACACCTTC. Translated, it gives CASSSADIYGFYTF.

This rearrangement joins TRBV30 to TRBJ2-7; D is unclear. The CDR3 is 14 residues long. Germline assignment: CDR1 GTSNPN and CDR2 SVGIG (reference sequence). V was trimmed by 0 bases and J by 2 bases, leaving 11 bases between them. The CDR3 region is CAWSVPGSTYEQYF. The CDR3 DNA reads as TGTGCCTGGAGTGTACCGGGCAGCACCTACGAGCAGTACTTC.

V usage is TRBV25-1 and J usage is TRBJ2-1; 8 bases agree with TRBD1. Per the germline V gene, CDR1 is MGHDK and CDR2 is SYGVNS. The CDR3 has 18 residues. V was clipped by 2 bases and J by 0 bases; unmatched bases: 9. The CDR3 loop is CASSETPGGPSSYNEQFF. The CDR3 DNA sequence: TGTGCCAGCAGTGAAACCCCAGGGGGCCCGAGCTCCTACAATGAGCAGTTCTTC.

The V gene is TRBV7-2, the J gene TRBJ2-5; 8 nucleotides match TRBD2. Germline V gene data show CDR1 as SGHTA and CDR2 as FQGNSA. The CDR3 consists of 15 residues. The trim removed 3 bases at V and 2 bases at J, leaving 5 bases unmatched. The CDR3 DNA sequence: TGTGCCAGCAGCTTTAACGGGGGGGGACAAGAGACCCAGTACTTC. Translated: CASSFNGGGQETQYF.

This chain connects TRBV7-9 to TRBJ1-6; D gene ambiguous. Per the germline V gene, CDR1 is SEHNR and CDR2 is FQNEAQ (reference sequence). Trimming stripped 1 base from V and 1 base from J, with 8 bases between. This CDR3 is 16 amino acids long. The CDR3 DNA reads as TGTGCCAGCAGCTTAGAGGAATGGTCCTATAATTCACCCCTCCACTTT. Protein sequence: CASSLEEWSYNSPLHF.

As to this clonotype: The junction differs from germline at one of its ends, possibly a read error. Here the CDR3 reads CANSFVEVETQYF. The CDR3 DNA reads as TGTGCCAACAGCTTTGTAGAAGTGGAGACCCAGTACTTC. This rearrangement joins TRBV7-9 to TRBJ2-5; D gene uncertain. Germline V gene data show CDR1 as SEHNR and CDR2 as FQNEAQ (reference sequence). The CDR3 totals 13 residues.

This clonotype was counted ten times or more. CDR3 region: CASTAALSGNTIYF. As DNA, the CDR3 is TGTGCCAGCACCGCAGCTCTCTCTGGAAACACCATATATTTT. The rearrangement links TRBV7-2 to TRBJ1-3; no clear D gene. Trimming took off 7 bases at V and 0 bases at J, with 10 bases between the two ends. From germline, CDR1 is SGHTA and CDR2 FQGNSA. CDR3 length: 14 residues.

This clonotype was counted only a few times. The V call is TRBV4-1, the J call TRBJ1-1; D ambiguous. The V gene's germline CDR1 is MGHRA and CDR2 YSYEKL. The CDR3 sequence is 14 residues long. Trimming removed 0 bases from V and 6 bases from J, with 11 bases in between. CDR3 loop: CASSQEGKWAEAFF. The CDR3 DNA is TGCGCCAGCAGCCAAGAGGGTAAGTGGGCTGAAGCTTTCTTT.

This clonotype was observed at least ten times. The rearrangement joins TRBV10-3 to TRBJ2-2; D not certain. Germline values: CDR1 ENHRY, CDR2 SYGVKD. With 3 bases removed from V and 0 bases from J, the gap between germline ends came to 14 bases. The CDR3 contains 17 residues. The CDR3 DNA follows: TGTGCCATCAGTGACTGGACGGAGTTCGCGAACACCGGGGAGCTGTTTTTT. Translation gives CAISDWTEFANTGELFF.

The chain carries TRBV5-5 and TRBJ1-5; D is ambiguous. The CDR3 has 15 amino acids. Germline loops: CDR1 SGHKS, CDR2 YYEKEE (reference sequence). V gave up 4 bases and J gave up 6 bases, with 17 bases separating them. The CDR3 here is CASSAGAAGGQPQHF. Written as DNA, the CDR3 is TGTGCCAGCAGCGCTGGTGCGGCAGGAGGTCAGCCCCAGCATTTT.